The sequence of this T cell receptor beta chain was determined in a study of CD4 and CD8 cells across lung adenocarcinoma regions. MiXCR was run by TCRdb on the PCR reads, yielding one entry per CDR3 protein. The repertoire has 13,000 or so distinct CDR3 sequences, approximately 50% of them found once; the top ten carry around 36%. This CDR3 contains 13 residues. Germline V CDR1 and CDR2: SGHAT, FQNNGV. Trimming removed 5 bases at V and 6 bases at J, with 8 bases between. The sequenced sample was CD8+ T cells from the margin of a lung tumor. The chain links TRBV11-2 to TRBJ1-6; possibly TRBD1 for D (5 bases). This clonotype was obtained from a female donor with lung adenocarcinoma. The CD4 and CD8 labels of this study may be unreliable. The CDR3 sequence is CASSTGPNSPLHF. The DNA for the CDR3 is TGTGCCAGCAGCACAGGTCCTAATTCACCCCTCCACTTT.